The entry below gives a single T cell receptor beta chain sequence along with its context. Its antigen is currently not known. Qualities for individual bases were not recorded, and no much larger clone is one base off. Counted from cysteine to phenylalanine, this CDR3 has 12 amino acids. Kept here is only the CDR3 DNA, which spans 36 bases and is read in frame from base 1. Trimming costs V 7 bases and J 7 bases, and their ends lie 10 bases apart. Based on the germline V gene, the CDR1 and CDR2 sequences are SGHAT and FQNNGV. The treatment or condition label here, explained by the study, means: 19 received Ad26.COV2.S at low or high dose, single or two shots; a few received placebo; per-sample allocation not given. For vaccine and placebo recipients, repertoires were sequenced using samples collected on day 63 after the first injection. Cohort 1b enrolled about 25 adults aged 18-55 years at a single site in Boston, USA, between 29 July and 7 August 2020. Ad26.COV2.S consisted of a replication-incompetent adenovirus type 26 vector by which a prefusion-stabilized SARS-CoV-2 spike protein from the original Wuhan strain was expressed.

This specimen belongs to a study of Ad26.COV2.S vaccination and SARS-CoV-2 variants (dated by TCRdb to the early 2020s). Regarding the complete study: Donors in the vaccine arm were drawn from COV1001, a phase I-IIa trial of Ad26.COV2.S in healthy adults that was multicentre, randomized, double-blind and placebo-controlled. Ad26.COV2.S was administered intramuscularly at 5 x 10^10 or 1 x 10^11 viral particles, either as a single shot or as two shots given 56 days apart. Sequencing of the TCRbeta repertoire served to evaluate the specificity and breadth of SARS-CoV-2-reactive T cell receptors following Ad26.COV2.S vaccination. Investigators did not know the trial group allocation while performing experiments and assessing outcomes. Trial participants were randomized into five groups of five: low-dose or high-dose Ad26.COV2.S given once or twice, or placebo on both occasions. The TCR-sequenced set comprised about 32 samples: approximately 19 Ad26.COV2.S vaccine recipients, 5 placebo recipients and 8 SARS-CoV-2 convalescent individuals. Points the paper makes about the study in general: The study was not powered to compare responses between vaccine doses or regimens. After vaccination, substantial breadth of spike-specific CD8+ and CD4+ T cell responses was reported. Comparable non-spike TCR breadth was observed between vaccine and placebo recipients, consistent with only spike being contained in the vaccine. The authors noted that the TCR breadth and depth analyses may have underestimated total T cell responses. Higher spike-specific TCR breadth was observed in Ad26.COV2.S recipients than in placebo recipients (P = 0.0014).

The immunoSEQ Assay was the method used to sequence TCRbeta CDR3 regions. After extraction, genomic DNA underwent amplification by bias-controlled multiplex PCR, followed by high-throughput sequencing. In the source study's methods: To quantify the absolute abundance of each unique TCRbeta CDR3 region, sequences were collapsed and filtered. T cell fraction was estimated by normalization of TCRbeta template counts to usable DNA, with usable DNA being measured through amplification of reference genes present in all nucleated cells. Repertoire TCRs were annotated as SARS-CoV-2-specific when V gene, CDR3 amino acid sequence and J gene were exactly matched to a known reactive TCR set. The reference SARS-CoV-2 TCR set was derived from MIRA and filtered for enrichment in COVID-19-positive ImmuneCODE repertoires, a step that removed public or cross-reactive TCRs. Using the MIRA antigens, annotated TCRs were further analysed by specific ORF or by position within an ORF. Breadth was defined as the number of annotated unique rearrangements divided by the total number of unique productive rearrangements, and depth was defined as the summed frequency of the annotated unique rearrangements. Two-sided Wilcoxon rank-sum tests were used to compare TCR breadth between groups. The table was pulled from immuneACCESS by TCRdb, which kept in-frame rearrangements only. Such tables lose some clones; where checked, under half of the loss comes from unresolved V genes, and the rest has no known cause. V and J calls and clone size are those listed in that table; D and trimming were worked out from the DNA. This sample lists hundreds of thousands of clones; about nine tenths were detected once. The ten largest clones add up to around 1.7% of the sample.

Sequences were derived from peripheral blood, sampled in a trial of Ad26.COV2.S vaccine versus placebo. The receptor was isolated from a person aged 18-60 years who received the Ad26.COV2.S COVID-19 vaccine or a placebo. The sequence joins TRBV11-2 to TRBJ2-2; matching of 6 bases hints at TRBD2 as the D gene. The nucleotide sequence is given as TGTGCCAGCACTCTGGGGGGCGGGGAGCTGTTTTTT. It translates to CASTLGGGELFF.